This TCR beta chain was sequenced for a study of PD-1 blockade in classical Hodgkin lymphoma (dated by TCRdb to the early 2020s). Study-level background: Nivolumab dosing was 3 mg/kg intravenously every 2 weeks, continuing until either disease progression or unacceptable toxicity. To define a peripheral blood immune signature of response to PD-1 blockade in classical Hodgkin lymphoma, the study combined TCR beta sequencing with CyTOF. Broad study findings and their caveats: The study was restricted to a single clinical trial cohort, and the causes of repertoire differences, possibly disease activity or prior therapy, were left undefined. Lower diversity was seen in patients whose nivolumab began less than 1 year after ASCT, and these patients were left out of later analyses so that immune reconstitution would not confound the results. Baseline TCR diversity was reported to be lower in newly diagnosed patients than in healthy donors and to be lower still in relapsed/refractory patients. Trial patients achieving complete response had baseline diversity similar to newly diagnosed patients, whereas partial responders and progressors had significantly lower diversity. CD4+ but not CD8+ TCR diversity rose significantly by C4D1 (p=0.0027 vs p=0.16), most apparent in complete responders (p=0.02).

Genomic DNA was extracted with the Qiagen DNeasy kit from unsorted PBMCs and from negatively selected CD4+ and CD8+ fractions. TCR beta CDR3 regions were subjected to amplification by immunoSEQ multiplex PCR with primers that anneal to V and J segments. A synthetic immune receptor repertoire was used to minimize amplification bias, and remaining bias was computationally removed after sequencing. Concerning the study's data processing: Custom Python scripts were used to quantify repertoire diversity as the Shannon entropy index. The unsorted, CD4+ and CD8+ repertoires were each analyzed separately, with the exception of combined analyses, where CD4+ and CD8+ sequences were merged in silico. A clone was considered expanded if an increase in frequency of at least 2-fold after treatment relative to C1D1 was found, and a pseudocount of 0.5 was applied to clones undetected at baseline. Clones with 0 or 1 copy at C1D1 were defined as singleton clones, while clones with 2 or more copies were defined as non-singleton clones. By matching protein sequences in sorted samples from the same patient, clones expanded in unsorted samples were annotated as CD4+, CD8+ or unknown. Diversity changes from C1D1 to C4D1 were tested in paired samples using Wilcoxon tests. Imported from immuneACCESS, the table was reduced by TCRdb to in-frame sequences with V and J called. These copies leave out some clones; in studies compared against another copy, an unresolved V gene accounts for under half, and the cause of the remainder is not known. The V and J calls and clone size were taken over from that table, and D and trimming were inferred from the DNA. For this sample the table gives 39,000 or so clones, of which about 85% were detected only once. Approximately 5.7% of the sample goes to the ten largest clones.

The CDR3, cysteine through phenylalanine, is 14 amino acids long. The read is trimmed to its CDR3 DNA, 42 bases read in frame from base 1. Looking up the germline V gene yields CDR1 SGDLS and CDR2 YYNGEE. V loses 0 bases, J loses 5 bases, and the germline ends lie 12 bases apart. In the paper's terms, the time point label means: cycle 2 day 1 (C2D1) of nivolumab. Every trial patient had relapsed after autologous stem cell transplantation, and cohorts A, B and C differed in prior brentuximab vedotin exposure. The trial cohort was composed of about 58 patients with relapsed/refractory classical Hodgkin lymphoma, for whom complete response, partial response or progressive disease was recorded as best overall response. Trial patients were treated with single-agent nivolumab in the multi-cohort phase II CheckMate 205 trial. An independent review committee assessed best overall response using the 2007 International Working Group response criteria. Trial PBMCs were collected immediately before nivolumab initiation (C1D1) and during therapy at cycle 2 day 1 and cycle 4 day 1. Peripheral blood was collected in 8 mL Vacutainer Cell Preparation Tubes, from which PBMCs were isolated by centrifugation and then cryopreserved.

A remark on this clone: Its antigen is currently not known. Per-base qualities were not stored, and no clone one base away is much larger.

This receptor was obtained from a human donor with classical Hodgkin lymphoma. Recombination connected TRBV9 to TRBJ2-7, with the D segment identity uncertain. This specimen consisted of peripheral blood mononuclear cells (PBMCs), obtained before the second cycle of nivolumab. The CDR3 here reads CASSVGLRFNEQYF. The sequenced DNA is TGTGCCAGCAGCGTAGGGCTGAGGTTTAACGAGCAGTACTTC.